What follows are 11 T cell receptor beta chains derived from one specimen sequenced in a study of blood T cell repertoires in COVID-19. Sequencing was performed with immunoSEQ multiplex PCR; in TCRdb, only in-frame clones are kept and a portion is missing. The sample has about 280,000 clones; approximately 91% are singletons. The sequenced sample was peripheral blood. The receptor set was obtained from a woman aged 25 to 39 with COVID-19, enrolled during active disease.

This sequence joins TRBV27 and TRBJ2-5; TRBD2 is a possible D gene (6 bases). The DNA end is more similar to TRBJ2-7, so the J call may be wrong. The CDR3 is 19 residues long. In germline, CDR1 is MNHEY, CDR2 SMNVEV (reference sequence). For the CDR3, the DNA is TGTGCCAGCAGTTTAAGGGGCAGGGCTGGCGGGATGACCTCCTACGAGCAGTACTTC. Its protein is CASSLRGRAGGMTSYEQYF.

Here the CDR3 DNA reads TGTGCCAGCAGTCAACCAGGGGGACTAGCCAAAAACATTCAGTACTTC. Its translation is CASSQPGGLAKNIQYF. This chain uses TRBV2 with TRBJ2-4; possibly TRBD1 for D (7 bases). Germline CDR1 is SNHLY and CDR2 is FYNNEI. The CDR3 extends over 16 amino acids. The ends were cut back, 5 bases at V and 0 bases at J, with 14 bases in the middle.

The chain carries TRBV5-6 and TRBJ1-2; D unresolved. In germline, CDR1 is SGHDT, CDR2 YYEEEE. The V gene lost 0 bases and the J gene lost 7 bases, with 7 bases spanning the gap. This CDR3 region has 12 residues. CDR3 bases: TGTGCCAGCAGCTTGGGCGGTGGTGGCTACACCTTC. Encoded protein: CASSLGGGGYTF.

This chain links TRBV18 with TRBJ1-2, with 10 positions matching TRBD1. The V gene end was trimmed by 3 bases and the J gene end by 1 base; junction bases not matched to a gene: 5. CDR1 and CDR2 (germline): KGHSH, LQKENI. CDR3 length: 16 residues. This CDR3 reads CASSPTGTGDNYGYTF. The DNA for the CDR3 is TGTGCCAGCTCACCGACCGGGACAGGGGATAACTATGGCTACACCTTC.

The chain employs TRBV11-2 and TRBJ2-5, with TRBD1 identical over 7 bases. This CDR3 is 14 amino acids long. The germline V gene encodes CDR1 SGHAT and CDR2 FQNNGV. With V trimmed by 5 bases and J by 4 bases, 7 bases remained unmatched. As DNA, the CDR3 is TGTGCCAGCAGCCTATCAGGGGGTCGAGAGACCCAGTACTTC. Translation gives CASSLSGGRETQYF. Together with reference TRBV11-2 and TRBJ2-5, the CDR3 gives the full variable domain: EAGVAQSPRYKIIEKRQSVAFWCNPISGHATLYWYQQILGQGPKLLIQFQNNGVVDDSQLPKDRFSAERLKGVDSTLKIQPAKLEDSAVYLCASSLSGGRETQYFGPGTRLLVL.

The rearrangement uses TRBV2 and TRBJ2-3, with TRBD2 identical over 10 bases. With V trimmed by 5 bases and J by 4 bases, 6 bases remained unmatched. The CDR3 is made up of 15 amino acids. Germline CDR1 is SNHLY and CDR2 is FYNNEI. CDR3 residues: CASSPLAGAADTQYF. In DNA, the CDR3 is TGTGCCAGCAGTCCTCTAGCGGGAGCTGCAGATACGCAGTATTTT.

The rearrangement uses TRBV4-3 and TRBJ2-6, with D possibly matching TRBD1 (5 bases). The germline V gene has CDR1 LGHNA and CDR2 YSLEER. This CDR3 has 18 amino acids. V was trimmed by 1 base and J by 0 bases, leaving 13 bases between them. The CDR3 nucleotides are TGCGCCAGCAGCCAAGGGACAACGGCCCTCTCTGGGGCCAACGTCCTGACTTTC. This gives the protein CASSQGTTALSGANVLTF.

V is TRBV9 and J is TRBJ2-7; 10 nucleotides line up with TRBD1. Losses at the gene ends were 2 bases for V and 3 bases for J; bases not matched to a gene: 2. This CDR3 comprises 14 residues. Germline CDR1 SGDLS, CDR2 YYNGEE. The CDR3 protein is CASSVGQGNYEQYF. For the CDR3, the DNA is TGTGCCAGCAGCGTGGGACAGGGGAACTACGAGCAGTACTTC.

This clone has more than one count but fewer than ten. This chain connects TRBV5-1 to TRBJ1-2; D may be TRBD1 (5 bases). CDR1 is SGHRS, CDR2 YFSETQ, per germline. The CDR3 has 13 amino acids. The V gene lost 5 bases and the J gene lost 6 bases, with 14 bases spanning the gap. CDR3 sequence: CASSYDSQNGYTF. The CDR3 region has the DNA TGCGCCAGCAGTTACGACAGCCAAAATGGCTACACCTTC.

This clone was counted once. The rearrangement links TRBV30 to TRBJ1-1; 9 bases match TRBD1. V gave up 2 bases and J gave up 5 bases; unmatched junction bases: 9. This CDR3 has 15 amino acids. Germline V gene sequence: CDR1 GTSNPN, CDR2 SVGIG (reference sequence). The CDR3: CAWSLRTGASTEAFF. The CDR3 bases are TGTGCCTGGAGTCTCCGGACAGGGGCGTCGACTGAAGCTTTCTTT.

The rearrangement links TRBV7-9 to TRBJ2-3; perhaps TRBD1 as D (6 bases). From germline, CDR1 is SEHNR and CDR2 FQNEAQ (reference sequence). V shed 2 bases and J shed 6 bases, with 12 bases lying between them. The CDR3 is 14 amino acids. The CDR3 sequence is CASSLIGTTDTQYF. The CDR3 coding sequence is TGTGCCAGCAGCTTAATCGGGACAACGGATACGCAGTATTTT.